Below are 20 T cell receptor beta chains sequenced from a single sample in a study of blood T cell repertoires in COVID-19. The data were produced by immunoSEQ multiplex PCR, yet TCRdb's version contains in-frame clones alone and is incomplete. This repertoire shows roughly 200,000 clones, 65% to 90% found once; its top ten account for 1.5%. Material: peripheral blood. All receptors come from a human donor in a cohort sampled during active COVID-19.

The chain recombines TRBV29-1 with TRBJ2-3; 9 bases match TRBD2. V lost 4 bases and J lost 5; bases outside the gene matches: 7. This CDR3 has 14 residues. CDR1 and CDR2 (germline): SQVTM, ANQGSEA. The CDR3 sequence: CSVVAASGVDTQYF. The CDR3 DNA follows: TGCAGCGTTGTAGCGGCTAGCGGGGTAGATACGCAGTATTTT.

This rearrangement joins TRBV19 to TRBJ1-1; no definite D call. Germline assignment: CDR1 LNHDA and CDR2 SQIVND (reference sequence). The V end lost 3 bases, the J end lost 1 base, and 12 bases lay between the germline ends. This CDR3 spans 15 amino acids. CDR3 residues: CASSIARVGNTEAFF. In DNA, the CDR3 is TGTGCCAGTAGTATCGCCCGGGTAGGGAACACTGAAGCTTTCTTT. Complete variable domain (other parts from reference TRBV19 and TRBJ1-1): DGGITQSPKYLFRKEGQNVTLSCEQNLNHDAMYWYRQDPGQGLRLIYYSQIVNDFQKGDIAEGYSVSREKKESFPLTVTSAQKNPTAFYLCASSIARVGNTEAFFGQGTRLTVV.

The chain joins TRBV2 to TRBJ2-1; perhaps TRBD1 as D (6 bases). This CDR3 is built from 15 residues. The V end was cut by 4 bases, the J end by 7 bases, with 17 bases between. Germline CDR1 and CDR2: SNHLY and FYNNEI. The CDR3 loop is CASSGLGAAWNEQFF. In DNA, the CDR3 is TGTGCCAGCAGTGGGTTGGGGGCGGCATGGAATGAGCAGTTCTTC.

This chain connects TRBV6-4 to TRBJ2-6, with TRBD1 identical over 11 bases. V dropped 4 bases and J dropped 2; count of bases not matched to a gene: 1. Germline V gives CDR1 MRHNA, CDR2 SNTAGT. There are 16 residues in the CDR3. The CDR3: CASSGTGGAGANVLTF. In DNA, the CDR3 is TGTGCCAGCAGTGGGACAGGGGGCGCTGGGGCCAACGTCCTGACTTTC.

The chain couples TRBV7-2 to TRBJ2-7; no clear D. Germline V gene lookup returns CDR1 SGHTA and CDR2 FQGNSA. The CDR3 covers 14 residues. With 2 bases removed from V and 7 bases from J, the gap between germline ends came to 15 bases. CDR3 in amino acids: CASSLISPLSEQYF. The CDR3 bases are TGTGCCAGCAGCTTAATTAGCCCGCTGAGTGAGCAGTACTTC. Full variable domain (rest looked up from reference TRBV7-2 and TRBJ2-7): GAGVSQSPSNKVTEKGKDVELRCDPISGHTALYWYRQSLGQGLEFLIYFQGNSAPDKSGLPSDRFSAERTGGSVSTLTIQRTQQEDSAVYLCASSLISPLSEQYFGPGTRLTVT.

This clone has only one observation. The V call is TRBV19, the J call TRBJ2-7; perhaps TRBD1 as D (5 bases). Trimming pared 8 bases from V and 0 bases from J, leaving 17 bases between. Germline loops: CDR1 LNHDA, CDR2 SQIVND (reference sequence). This CDR3 has 15 amino acids. Written as DNA, the CDR3 is TGTGCCAGTGGTGACAGTTCCGACTTCTCCTACGAGCAGTACTTC. Translated, it gives CASGDSSDFSYEQYF.

This chain connects TRBV7-8 to TRBJ1-6, with 7 bases aligning to TRBD1. This CDR3 spans 16 amino acids. J lost 1 base, V lost 6 bases, and 6 bases had no gene match. CDR1 is SGHVS, CDR2 FQNEAQ, per germline. This chain's CDR3 is CASRVTQGSYNSPLHF. Written as DNA, the CDR3 is TGTGCCAGCAGGGTCACACAGGGGTCCTATAATTCACCCCTCCACTTT.

The chain uses TRBV4-2 and TRBJ1-2; D is uncertain. The V end was cut by 0 bases, the J end by 5 bases, with 19 bases between. CDR1 and CDR2 (germline): LGHNA, YNFKEQ. CDR3 length: 17 residues. CDR3 sequence: CASSQDEFSGFGYGYTF. CDR3 sequence (DNA): TGTGCCAGCAGCCAAGATGAATTTAGTGGATTCGGGTATGGCTACACCTTC.

The chain has TRBV7-8 and TRBJ1-1, with D possibly matching TRBD1 (5 bases). CDR1 is SGHVS, CDR2 FQNEAQ, per germline. The length of the CDR3 is 14 residues. Trimming removed 5 bases at V and 5 bases at J, with 15 bases between. The DNA of the CDR3 is TGTGCCAGCAGCCCCAGCACAGGTCCGACTGAAGCTTTCTTT. It specifies CASSPSTGPTEAFF.

The chain joins TRBV2 to TRBJ2-7; 14 bases are a match to TRBD2. Germline loops: CDR1 SNHLY, CDR2 FYNNEI. Germline trimming cut 8 bases from V and 3 bases from J; bases unmatched to any gene: 6. The CDR3 is 15 residues long. The CDR3 here is CASLGLAGAFYEQYF. CDR3 DNA: TGTGCCAGCCTGGGACTAGCGGGAGCCTTCTACGAGCAGTACTTC.

V gene TRBV11-3 combines with J gene TRBJ2-1, with 15 positions matching TRBD2. CDR3 length: 16 residues. Germline values: CDR1 SGHNT, CDR2 YENEEA. Trimming removed 4 bases from V and 5 bases from J; junction bases left unmatched: 3. The CDR3 loop is CASSSGLAGGHNEQFF. The CDR3, as DNA: TGTGCCAGCAGCTCGGGACTAGCGGGAGGCCACAATGAGCAGTTCTTC.

This clone was found once. The chain couples TRBV4-3 to TRBJ2-1; D perhaps matches TRBD2 (5 bases). Per the germline V gene, CDR1 is LGHNA and CDR2 is YSLEER. Between the trimmed V and J ends, which lost 6 bases and 2 bases, there was a span of 14 bases. The CDR3 runs 15 residues. In DNA form, the CDR3 reads TGCGCCAGCAGTCGAGCGGAGACCGCCTACAATGAGCAGTTCTTC. Encoded protein: CASSRAETAYNEQFF.

The genes are TRBV7-9 and TRBJ2-7; no definite D call. The ends were cut back, 4 bases at V and 8 bases at J, with 18 bases in the middle. Germline V CDR1 and CDR2: SEHNR, FQNEAQ (reference sequence). CDR3 length equals 14 residues. The CDR3 here is CASSSSRITSKQYF. For the CDR3, the DNA is TGTGCCAGCAGCTCGTCCAGAATTACGTCCAAGCAGTACTTC.

This clone showed up just once. The V gene is TRBV2, the J gene TRBJ2-3, with TRBD2 matching over 9 bases. CDR3 length: 16 residues. Per the germline V gene, CDR1 is SNHLY and CDR2 is FYNNEI. V shed 3 bases and J 4 bases; nucleotides not matched to a gene: 8. CDR3 in amino acids: CASSDYRSGGSDTQYF. DNA of the CDR3: TGTGCCAGCAGTGACTACAGGAGCGGGGGGTCAGATACGCAGTATTTT.

This clone was detected ten times or more. J is TRBJ1-2 and V is TRBV3-1 (or the pseudogene TRBV3-2); TRBD1 matches at 12 bases. This CDR3 is 15 amino acids long. V lost 3 bases and J lost 3; bases outside the gene matches: 2. Germline V gene data show CDR1 as LGHDT and CDR2 as YNNKEL (reference sequence). The CDR3 loop is CASSQGTGGHYGYTF. CDR3 DNA: TGTGCCAGCAGCCAGGGGACAGGGGGCCACTATGGCTACACCTTC.

The chain recombines TRBV12-3 or TRBV12-4 with TRBJ1-5; D unresolved. V lost 3 bases and J lost 5, with 8 bases in between. The CDR3 extends over 13 amino acids. The CDR3 nucleotides are TGTGCCAGCAGTTTTTGGGAGGATCAGCCCCAGCATTTT. Amino acids: CASSFWEDQPQHF.

The chain uses TRBV5-1 and TRBJ2-7; D is perhaps TRBD2 (5 bases). Germline loops: CDR1 SGHRS, CDR2 YFSETQ. V lost 6 bases, J lost 3 bases, and 13 bases lay in between. The CDR3 has 13 residues. Here the CDR3 reads CASTAGALYEQYF. The CDR3, as DNA: TGCGCCAGCACCGCGGGTGCCCTCTACGAGCAGTACTTC.

The V gene is TRBV4-3, the J gene TRBJ2-5; TRBD2 agrees at 10 bases. Looked up from germline, CDR1 is LGHNA and CDR2 is YSLEER. CDR3 size: 15 residues. J lost 2 bases, V lost 2 bases, and 2 bases had no gene match. In nucleotides, the CDR3 is TGCGCCAGCAGCCAACCGACTAGCGGGCAAGAGACCCAGTACTTC. Translating it yields CASSQPTSGQETQYF.

V is TRBV19 and J is TRBJ1-1; D gene unclear. The V end was cut by 5 bases, the J end by 0 bases, with 13 bases between. This CDR3 is 15 amino acids long. Germline CDR1 LNHDA, CDR2 SQIVND (reference sequence). The CDR3 here is CASSPKLGMNTEAFF. The DNA for the CDR3 is TGTGCCAGTAGTCCCAAACTAGGGATGAACACTGAAGCTTTCTTT.

The CDR3 loop is CASRSLNQPQHF. In DNA form, the CDR3 reads TGTGCCAGCAGGTCGCTAAATCAGCCCCAGCATTTT. The J gene is TRBJ1-5, the V gene TRBV3-1 (or the pseudogene TRBV3-2), with D uncertain. This CDR3 has 12 residues. Trimming removed 6 bases at V and 4 bases at J, with 7 bases between. Per germline, CDR1 LGHDT and CDR2 YNNKEL (reference sequence).